This is a list of T cell receptor beta chains from one sample in a study of cytotoxic CD8 clonotypes in ibrutinib-treated CLL. Libraries were prepared by immunoSEQ multiplex PCR; TCRdb keeps only in-frame clonotypes and omits some of them. Altogether 55,000 to 80,000 clones are present, around 60% being singletons, with the ten largest covering roughly 14%. The sample consisted of PBMCs, taken after 12 months of ibrutinib treatment. Receptors originate from a human donor with chronic lymphocytic leukemia. CDR3s include the opening cysteine and the closing phenylalanine or tryptophan. Fields, in order: D gene, J gene, clone size, V gene, CDR3 DNA, CDR3 protein. A D gene is named only where the DNA matches it firmly. A row's size may be missing; if present it is once, few, many or a size class.

D gene: TRBD1
J gene: TRBJ2-5
clone size: many
V gene: TRBV19
CDR3 DNA: TGTGCCAGTAGTGAACAGGGGGCGGGAGAGACCCAGTACTTC
CDR3 protein: CASSEQGAGETQYF

D gene: -
J gene: TRBJ2-1
clone size: -
V gene: TRBV4-1
CDR3 DNA: TGCGCCAGCAGCCAAATAGGGGCTCTGTCAAATGAGCAGTTCTTC
CDR3 protein: CASSQIGALSNEQFF

D gene: -
J gene: TRBJ1-2
clone size: -
V gene: TRBV7-2
CDR3 DNA: TGTGCCAGCAGCTTAGCCCAACAGGGTTACTATGGCTACACCTTC
CDR3 protein: CASSLAQQGYYGYTF

D gene: -
J gene: TRBJ2-2
clone size: -
V gene: TRBV12-5
CDR3 DNA: TGTGCTAGTGGTTTGGCCCCGAACACCGGGGAGCTGTTTTTT
CDR3 protein: CASGLAPNTGELFF

D gene: -
J gene: TRBJ2-1
clone size: few
V gene: TRBV9
CDR3 DNA: TGTGCCAGCAGCCCCCGGTTCACCTCTACACTTGAGCAGTTCTTC
CDR3 protein: CASSPRFTSTLEQFF

D gene: -
J gene: TRBJ2-5
clone size: -
V gene: TRBV5-6
CDR3 DNA: TGTGCCAGCAGCTTGTCTGTCCAAGAGACCCAGTACTTC
CDR3 protein: CASSLSVQETQYF

D gene: -
J gene: TRBJ1-2
clone size: few
V gene: TRBV15
CDR3 DNA: TGTGCCACCAGCAGAGTTCGGGGATCTGGCTACACCTTC
CDR3 protein: CATSRVRGSGYTF

D gene: -
J gene: TRBJ1-6
clone size: -
V gene: TRBV7-6
CDR3 DNA: TGTGCCAGCAGCCAGGGTTCCAGGCCTGACTCACCCCTCCACTTT
CDR3 protein: CASSQGSRPDSPLHF

D gene: -
J gene: TRBJ2-1
clone size: few
V gene: TRBV5-1
CDR3 DNA: TGCGCCAGCAGCCGGGGGCTTACAGGGGTCAATGAGCAGTTCTTC
CDR3 protein: CASSRGLTGVNEQFF

D gene: TRBD1
J gene: TRBJ1-2
clone size: -
V gene: TRBV2
CDR3 DNA: TGTGCCACCACAGGGGGCGCGGACTATGGCTACACCTTC
CDR3 protein: CATTGGADYGYTF

D gene: -
J gene: TRBJ1-1
clone size: once
V gene: TRBV5-6
CDR3 DNA: TGTGCCAGCAGCCTACCCGGCAGGCTGAACACTGAAGCTTTCTTT
CDR3 protein: CASSLPGRLNTEAFF

D gene: TRBD1
J gene: TRBJ2-2
clone size: once
V gene: TRBV7-9
CDR3 DNA: TGTGCCAGCAGCTTAGTACCGACAGGGCGCCCGAACACCGGGGAGCTGTTTTTT
CDR3 protein: CASSLVPTGRPNTGELFF

D gene: -
J gene: TRBJ1-1
clone size: -
V gene: TRBV11-3
CDR3 DNA: TGTGCCAGCAGCTATTCACAGGGTGGAGCTTTCTTT
CDR3 protein: CASSYSQGGAFF

D gene: -
J gene: TRBJ1-4
clone size: -
V gene: TRBV6-1
CDR3 DNA: TGTGCCAGCAGTGAGACGCGAAGCAGGGGCGAAAAACTGTTTTTT
CDR3 protein: CASSETRSRGEKLFF

D gene: -
J gene: TRBJ2-3
clone size: few
V gene: TRBV7-6
CDR3 DNA: TGTGCCAGCAGCTTAGGTGCAGGATTGGATACGCAGTATTTT
CDR3 protein: CASSLGAGLDTQYF

D gene: -
J gene: TRBJ2-3
clone size: -
V gene: TRBV27
CDR3 DNA: TGTGCCAGCAGTTTTGTCCGCACAGATACGCAGTATTTT
CDR3 protein: CASSFVRTDTQYF

D gene: TRBD2
J gene: TRBJ2-3
clone size: once
V gene: TRBV28
CDR3 DNA: TGTGCCAGCAGTTTAGTCGGGGGGGGATATACAGATACGCAGTATTTT
CDR3 protein: CASSLVGGGYTDTQYF

D gene: TRBD1
J gene: TRBJ1-1
clone size: -
V gene: TRBV27
CDR3 DNA: TGTGCCAGCAGTTTATTAGGGACAGGGGGTTTTACTGAAGCTTTCTTT
CDR3 protein: CASSLLGTGGFTEAFF

D gene: TRBD1
J gene: TRBJ2-3
clone size: -
V gene: TRBV7-8
CDR3 DNA: TGTGCCAGCAGCTTAGGTTCAACCAGGACAGGGGGTTTTGGAGATACGCAGTATTTT
CDR3 protein: CASSLGSTRTGGFGDTQYF

D gene: TRBD1
J gene: TRBJ2-1
clone size: -
V gene: TRBV5-1
CDR3 DNA: TGCGCCACCCGCGGGACAGGAGAATTGAATGAGCAGTTCTTC
CDR3 protein: CATRGTGELNEQFF

D gene: -
J gene: TRBJ1-2
clone size: once
V gene: TRBV28
CDR3 DNA: TGTGCCAGCAGACGGGAGGCTTATGGCTACACCTTC
CDR3 protein: CASRREAYGYTF

D gene: TRBD2
J gene: TRBJ2-1
clone size: few
V gene: TRBV2
CDR3 DNA: TGTGCCAGCAGTCGGGGACTAGCGGGTGAGCAGTTCTTC
CDR3 protein: CASSRGLAGEQFF

D gene: -
J gene: TRBJ1-3
clone size: -
V gene: TRBV5-4
CDR3 DNA: TGTGCCAGCAGCCTTTCGTCCAGCCGGGGCTCTGGAAACACCATATATTTT
CDR3 protein: CASSLSSSRGSGNTIYF

D gene: -
J gene: TRBJ1-5
clone size: -
V gene: TRBV2
CDR3 DNA: TGTGCCAGCTCCGCGACCGGCAGGGATTGGGGCAATCAGCCCCAGCATTTT
CDR3 protein: CASSATGRDWGNQPQHF

D gene: TRBD1
J gene: TRBJ1-5
clone size: few
V gene: TRBV28
CDR3 DNA: TGTGCCAGCAGTCCTCGCTCCGGGACAGGGGGCAAGCAGCCCCAGCATTTT
CDR3 protein: CASSPRSGTGGKQPQHF